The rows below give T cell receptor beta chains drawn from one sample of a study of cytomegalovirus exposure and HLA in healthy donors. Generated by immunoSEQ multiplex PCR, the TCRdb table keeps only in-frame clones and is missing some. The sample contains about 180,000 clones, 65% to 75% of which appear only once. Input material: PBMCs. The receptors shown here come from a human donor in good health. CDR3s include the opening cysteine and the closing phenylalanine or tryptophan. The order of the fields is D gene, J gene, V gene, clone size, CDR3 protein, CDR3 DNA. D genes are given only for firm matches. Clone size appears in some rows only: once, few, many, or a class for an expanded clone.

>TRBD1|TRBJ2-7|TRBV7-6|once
CASSPTARTGGGYEQYF
TGTGCCAGCAGCCCCACGGCCAGGACAGGGGGGGGCTACGAGCAGTACTTC
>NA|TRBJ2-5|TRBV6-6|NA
CASSYRRGVGETQYF
TGTGCCAGCAGTTACAGGCGGGGCGTCGGGGAGACCCAGTACTTC
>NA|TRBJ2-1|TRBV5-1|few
CASSLGPGRLNEQFF
TGCGCCAGCAGCTTGGGGCCAGGGCGGCTCAATGAGCAGTTCTTC
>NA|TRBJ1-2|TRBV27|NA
CASSLTQGYGYTF
TGTGCCAGCAGTTTGACCCAGGGATACGGCTACACCTTC
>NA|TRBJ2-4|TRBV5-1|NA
CASSPGQLAKNIQYF
TGCGCCAGCAGCCCAGGACAGCTAGCCAAAAACATTCAGTACTTC
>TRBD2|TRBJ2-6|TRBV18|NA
CASSPIRAGASGANVLTF
TGTGCCAGCTCGCCAATCCGAGCGGGGGCCTCTGGGGCCAACGTCCTGACTTTC
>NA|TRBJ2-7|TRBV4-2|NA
CASSQGRIYEQYF
TGTGCCAGCAGCCAAGGGCGGATTTACGAGCAGTACTTC
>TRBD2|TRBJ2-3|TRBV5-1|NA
CASSSSGGPTDTQYF
TGCGCCAGCAGCTCAAGCGGGGGGCCGACAGATACGCAGTATTTT
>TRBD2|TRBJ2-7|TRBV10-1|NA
CASSESGRGEQYF
TGCGCCAGCAGTGAGTCGGGGAGGGGCGAGCAGTACTTC
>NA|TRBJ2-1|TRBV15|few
CATSRDPGAGDEQFF
TGTGCCACCAGCAGAGATCCCGGGGCAGGGGATGAGCAGTTCTTC
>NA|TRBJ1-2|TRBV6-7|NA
CARGRDTNYGYTF
TGTGCCAGGGGCCGGGACACTAACTATGGCTACACCTTC
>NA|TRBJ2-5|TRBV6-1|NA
CASSEGREAQETQYF
TGTGCCAGCAGTGAAGGCAGGGAAGCCCAAGAGACCCAGTACTTC
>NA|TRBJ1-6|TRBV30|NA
CAWTGGANSPLHF
TGTGCCTGGACGGGGGGGGCGAATTCACCCCTCCACTTT
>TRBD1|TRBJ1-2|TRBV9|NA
CASSVNSGTGRAGYGYTF
TGTGCCAGCAGCGTAAACTCCGGGACAGGGAGAGCGGGGTATGGCTACACCTTC
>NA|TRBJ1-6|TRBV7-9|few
CASSLVTGSNSPLHF
TGTGCCAGCAGCTTAGTAACAGGGTCTAATTCACCCCTCCACTTT
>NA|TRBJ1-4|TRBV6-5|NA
CASSSTGYGTNEKLFF
TGTGCCAGCAGTTCCACAGGGTATGGAACTAATGAAAAACTGTTTTTT
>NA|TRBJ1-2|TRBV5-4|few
CASSLGIRGYTF
TGTGCCAGCAGCTTGGGCATCCGGGGCTACACCTTC
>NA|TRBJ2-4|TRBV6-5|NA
CASSYGLPPENIQYF
TGTGCCAGCAGTTACGGACTACCTCCGGAGAACATTCAGTACTTC
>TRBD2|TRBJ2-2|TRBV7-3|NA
CASSTSGDTGELFF
TGTGCCAGCAGCACTAGCGGGGACACCGGGGAGCTGTTTTTT
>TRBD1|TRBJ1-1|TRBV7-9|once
CASSSPGGASEAFF
TGTGCCAGCAGCTCCCCAGGGGGCGCCTCTGAAGCTTTCTTT
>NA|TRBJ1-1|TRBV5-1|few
CASSAAQNMNTEAFF
TGCGCCAGCAGCGCAGCACAGAACATGAACACTGAAGCTTTCTTT
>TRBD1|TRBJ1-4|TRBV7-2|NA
CASSLGDRISEKLFF
TGTGCCAGCAGCTTGGGGGACAGGATAAGTGAAAAACTGTTTTTT
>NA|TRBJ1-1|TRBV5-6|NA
CASSLLWANTEAFF
TGTGCCAGCAGCTTGCTTTGGGCGAACACTGAAGCTTTCTTT
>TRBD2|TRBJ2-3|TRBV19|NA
CASSMLSGGQDTQYF
TGTGCCAGTAGTATGCTTAGCGGGGGGCAAGATACGCAGTATTTT
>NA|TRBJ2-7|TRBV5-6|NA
CASSGAGFNEQYF
TGTGCCAGCTCCGGTGCAGGGTTCAACGAGCAGTACTTC